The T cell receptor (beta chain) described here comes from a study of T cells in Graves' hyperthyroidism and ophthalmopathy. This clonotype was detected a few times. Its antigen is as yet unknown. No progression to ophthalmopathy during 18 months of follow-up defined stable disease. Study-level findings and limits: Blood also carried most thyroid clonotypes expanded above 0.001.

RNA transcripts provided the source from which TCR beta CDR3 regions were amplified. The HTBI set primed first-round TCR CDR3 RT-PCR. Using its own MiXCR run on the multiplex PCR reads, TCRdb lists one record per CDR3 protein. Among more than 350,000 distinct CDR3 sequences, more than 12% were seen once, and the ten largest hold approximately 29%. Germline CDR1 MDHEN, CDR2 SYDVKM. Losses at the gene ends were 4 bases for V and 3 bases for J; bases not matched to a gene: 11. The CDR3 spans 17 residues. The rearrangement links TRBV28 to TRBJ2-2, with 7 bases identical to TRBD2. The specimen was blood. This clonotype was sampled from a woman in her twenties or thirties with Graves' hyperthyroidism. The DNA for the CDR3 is TGTGCCAGCAGTTCCCCCGGGGCGGGAGACTACACCGGGGAGCTGTTTTTT. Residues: CASSSPGAGDYTGELFF.